This is a list of T cell receptor beta chains from one sample in a study of blood T cell repertoires in COVID-19. Data came from immunoSEQ multiplex PCR; TCRdb stores just in-frame clones and leaves some out. The sample gives about 320,000 clones, about 83% of which show up once; about 1.2% is in the top ten. Sequences were obtained from peripheral blood. Receptor source: a woman aged 45-59 years with acute or convalescent COVID-19. Both conserved end residues are part of each CDR3. Fields, in order: CDR3 protein, CDR3 DNA, clone size, J gene, D gene, V gene. D genes are given only for firm matches. A clone size is listed for some rows: how often the clone was seen (once, few, many), or a class if it is expanded.

CASSERGGAGTEAFF	TGTGCCAGCAGTGAAAGAGGGGGCGCGGGCACTGAAGCTTTCTTT	NA	TRBJ1-1	TRBD1	TRBV6-1
CASSSGEPGNTIYF	TGTGCCAGTAGTTCAGGGGAACCTGGAAACACCATATATTTT	NA	TRBJ1-3	NA	TRBV19
CASSFSGERHQPQHF	TGTGCCAGCAGTTTCTCGGGCGAGCGGCATCAGCCCCAGCATTTT	NA	TRBJ1-5	NA	TRBV28
CASSWGVNTEAFF	TGTGCCAGCAGTTGGGGAGTGAACACTGAAGCTTTCTTT	NA	TRBJ1-1	NA	TRBV6-2/TRBV6-3
CASSGLGGSYNEQFF	TGTGCCAGCAGCGGACTGGGTGGCTCCTACAATGAGCAGTTCTTC	NA	TRBJ2-1	NA	TRBV5-8
CASSLEVRGYIQYF	TGTGCCAGCAGCTTGGAGGTCCGGGGATACATTCAGTACTTC	NA	TRBJ2-4	NA	TRBV5-6
CSVGLGNGYTF	TGCAGCGTTGGCCTAGGTAATGGCTACACCTTC	NA	TRBJ1-2	NA	TRBV29-1
CASSYSRGTDTQYF	TGTGCCAGCAGTTACTCGCGGGGCACAGATACGCAGTATTTT	NA	TRBJ2-3	NA	TRBV6-2/TRBV6-3
CASSFHGGGIRQPQHF	TGTGCCAGCAGTTTTCATGGTGGAGGGATAAGGCAGCCCCAGCATTTT	NA	TRBJ1-5	NA	TRBV6-2/TRBV6-3
CASSLGGLNTEAFF	TGCGCCAGCAGCTTAGGGGGCCTCAACACTGAAGCTTTCTTT	NA	TRBJ1-1	TRBD1	TRBV5-1
CSASPQRAGRYGYTF	TGCAGTGCTAGTCCACAAAGGGCAGGGCGCTATGGCTACACCTTC	NA	TRBJ1-2	NA	TRBV20-1
CASSLSGTGRAAFF	TGTGCCAGCAGCTTAAGTGGGACAGGGCGGGCAGCTTTCTTT	NA	TRBJ1-1	TRBD1	TRBV13
CASSETGDFYEQFF	TGTGCCAGCAGTGAGACGGGGGATTTCTATGAGCAGTTCTTC	NA	TRBJ2-1	NA	TRBV25-1
CASSGGQGVTEAFF	TGCGCCAGCAGCGGGGGACAGGGGGTCACTGAAGCTTTCTTT	NA	TRBJ1-1	TRBD1	TRBV5-1
CSVEVNRGNTEAFF	TGCAGCGTTGAGGTCAACAGGGGAAACACTGAAGCTTTCTTT	NA	TRBJ1-1	TRBD1	TRBV29-1
CASRGGPLGTQYF	TGTGCCAGCCGGGGGGGCCCCTTGGGGACCCAGTACTTC	NA	TRBJ2-5	TRBD2	TRBV7-8
CASSLVGTGGLQETQYF	TGTGCCAGCAGCTTAGTTGGGACAGGGGGTCTCCAAGAGACCCAGTACTTC	once	TRBJ2-5	TRBD1	TRBV7-9
CASISGSSSYEQYF	TGTGCCAGCATTAGCGGGAGCAGTTCCTACGAGCAGTACTTC	NA	TRBJ2-7	TRBD2	TRBV6-5
CASSPARGANYGYTF	TGTGCCAGCAGCCCGGCCCGGGGAGCTAACTATGGCTACACCTTC	NA	TRBJ1-2	NA	TRBV5-8
CASSPRGGQQNNEQFF	TGTGCCAGCTCACCACGCGGAGGGCAGCAAAACAATGAGCAGTTCTTC	NA	TRBJ2-1	NA	TRBV18
CATSRTGTDNEKLFF	TGTGCCACCAGCAGAACTGGGACAGATAATGAAAAACTGTTTTTT	NA	TRBJ1-4	TRBD1	TRBV15